Presented here are 28 T cell receptor beta chains from one specimen sequenced in a study of blood T cell repertoires in COVID-19. The data were produced by immunoSEQ multiplex PCR, yet TCRdb's version contains in-frame clones alone and is incomplete. This repertoire shows some 330,000 clones, roughly nine tenths found once; its top ten account for 1.5% to 2%. Input material: peripheral blood. These receptors all come from a woman in her 30s with COVID-19, enrolled during active disease.

This chain links TRBV21-1 with TRBJ2-7; the D segment call TRBD2 is taken from the table without a DNA check. TRBV21-1 is flagged as a pseudogene. This CDR3 is built from 13 residues. The CDR3 DNA reads as TGTGCCGAAGCCTGGCGGCAGCCCTACGAGCAGTACTTC. Encoded protein: CAEAWRQPYEQYF.

The chain combines TRBV7-2 with TRBJ1-2; 10 bases are a match to TRBD1. This CDR3 region has 17 residues. From germline, CDR1 is SGHTA and CDR2 FQGNSA. The V segment lost 1 base and the J segment 5 bases; nucleotides outside the gene matches: 10. The CDR3 DNA is TGTGCCAGCAGCTTAGACGGGACAGGGGACACACCATATGGCTACACCTTC. Translation: CASSLDGTGDTPYGYTF.

The table lists this clone with a few counts. The V call is TRBV4-1, the J call TRBJ2-7; a weak D match, TRBD1 (6 bases). V gave up 4 bases and J gave up 2 bases, with 12 bases separating them. The germline V gene encodes CDR1 MGHRA and CDR2 YSYEKL. The CDR3 contains 14 residues. The CDR3 DNA reads as TGCGCCAGCAGCCCCTCGACAGGAGCCTACGAGCAGTACTTC. The encoded protein is CASSPSTGAYEQYF.

The CDR3 DNA follows: TGTGCCAGCAGCTTGGGACAGGGGTCCCTCGATGAGCAGTTCTTC. As protein: CASSLGQGSLDEQFF. The chain is built from TRBV7-9 and TRBJ2-1; 10 positions agree with TRBD1. The CDR3 length is 15 residues. The germline CDR1 and CDR2 sequences are SEHNR and FQNEAQ (reference sequence). The ends lost 3 bases at V and 8 bases at J; junction bases unmatched: 7.

This sequence joins TRBV29-1 and TRBJ1-1, with a possible D match to TRBD1 (5 bases). The V gene lost 6 bases and the J gene lost 0 bases, with 11 bases spanning the gap. Germline CDR1 and CDR2: SQVTM and ANQGSEA. The length of the CDR3 is 13 residues. CDR3 DNA: TGCAGCGTGGGGACTGTATTGAACACTGAAGCTTTCTTT. As protein: CSVGTVLNTEAFF.

This chain uses TRBV4-2 with TRBJ1-1; tentative D call: TRBD1 (6 bases). This CDR3 has 16 amino acids. CDR1 is LGHNA, CDR2 YNFKEQ, per germline. V dropped 0 bases and J dropped 1 base, with 12 bases sitting between them. The CDR3 loop is CASSQDLRGGNTEAFF. DNA for the CDR3: TGTGCCAGCAGCCAAGATCTGCGAGGGGGGAACACTGAAGCTTTCTTT.

For this clone: This same CDR3 is encoded by further DNA sequences in the sample. The chain carries TRBV5-1 and TRBJ1-2, with D possibly TRBD1 on 5 matching bases. V lost 1 base to trimming and J lost 2 bases, with 6 bases between them. From germline, CDR1 is SGHRS and CDR2 YFSETQ. The CDR3 length is 13 residues. The CDR3 is CASSLSGNYGYTF. In DNA, the CDR3 is TGCGCCAGCAGCTTGTCAGGGAACTATGGCTACACCTTC.

In this sample, this clone turned up a few times. This rearrangement joins TRBV2 to TRBJ1-5; D not certain. From germline, CDR1 is SNHLY and CDR2 FYNNEI. The CDR3 consists of 13 residues. V lost 5 bases and J 6 bases, leaving 11 bases between the germline ends. The CDR3 DNA reads as TGTGCCAGCAGTAGGGAGGGTAGTCAGCCCCAGCATTTT. Its translation is CASSREGSQPQHF.

J is TRBJ1-4 and V is TRBV11-1; no definite D call. Germline CDR1 SGHAT, CDR2 FQDESV (reference sequence). Trimming cost V 3 bases and J 4 bases, with 6 bases left between them. This CDR3 is built from 13 residues. CDR3 loop: CASSFGNNEKLFF. Written as DNA, the CDR3 is TGTGCCAGCAGCTTCGGGAATAATGAAAAACTGTTTTTT.

V usage is TRBV2 and J usage is TRBJ1-2; 7 nucleotides match TRBD1. Germline V gives CDR1 SNHLY, CDR2 FYNNEI. J was trimmed by 7 bases and V by 4 bases; bases with no gene match: 3. The CDR3 covers 12 residues. CDR3 coding DNA: TGTGCCAGCAGTGCAGGGGGAGGTGGCTACACCTTC. It is translated as CASSAGGGGYTF.

The chain links TRBV14 to TRBJ2-1; TRBD1 matches 9 bases. Germline V gene data show CDR1 as SGHDN and CDR2 as FVKESK. V trimming: 0 bases; J trimming: 3 bases; junction bases outside the gene matches: 9. The CDR3 contains 18 residues. CDR3 amino acids: CASSQDRRGQGGYNEQFF. Here the CDR3 DNA reads TGTGCCAGCAGCCAAGATCGAAGGGGACAGGGCGGCTACAATGAGCAGTTCTTC.

The chain has TRBV2 and TRBJ2-1; TRBD2 matches at 8 bases. The CDR3 runs 16 residues. The junction had 9 bases not matched to a gene; V was cut back by 3 bases and J by 5 bases. Germline CDR1 is SNHLY and CDR2 is FYNNEI. This chain's CDR3 is CASSDPPAGVHNEQFF. CDR3 DNA: TGTGCCAGCAGTGATCCCCCAGCGGGGGTCCACAATGAGCAGTTCTTC.

The rearrangement uses TRBV6-1 and TRBJ1-2, with D uncertain. V was cut by 0 bases and J by 6 bases, with 5 bases left in between. Germline V gives CDR1 MNHNS, CDR2 SASEGT. The CDR3 is made up of 12 amino acids. CDR3 loop: CASSEAQNGYTF. In nucleotides, the CDR3 is TGTGCCAGCAGTGAAGCCCAAAATGGCTACACCTTC.

The rearrangement links TRBV19 to TRBJ1-3; D may be TRBD1 (5 bases). The V and J ends lost 4 bases and 0 bases respectively, with 19 bases between them. The CDR3 is 18 amino acids. Germline CDR1 LNHDA, CDR2 SQIVND (reference sequence). The CDR3 reads CASSTPPGRGLSGNTIYF. As DNA, the CDR3 is TGTGCCAGTAGTACCCCACCGGGTAGGGGCCTCTCTGGAAACACCATATATTTT.

V is TRBV28 and J is TRBJ2-2, with a weak D call TRBD1 (5 bases). The CDR3 extends over 16 amino acids. CDR1 is MDHEN and CDR2 is SYDVKM in the germline V gene. V shed 7 bases and J shed 2 bases, with 17 bases lying between them. DNA of the CDR3: TGTGCCAGCACCCTCGAGCAGGGCGCTAACACCGGGGAGCTGTTTTTT. It codes for CASTLEQGANTGELFF. Full variable domain (missing parts from reference TRBV28 and TRBJ2-2): DVKVTQSSRYLVKRTGEKVFLECVQDMDHENMFWYRQDPGLGLRLIYFSYDVKMKEKGDIPEGYSVSREKKERFSLILESASTNQTSMYLCASTLEQGANTGELFFGEGSRLTVL.

V usage is TRBV3-1 (or the pseudogene TRBV3-2) and J usage is TRBJ1-4; D uncertain. The CDR3 is 14 residues long. In germline, CDR1 is LGHDT, CDR2 YNNKEL (reference sequence). V was clipped by 4 bases and J by 4 bases, with 10 bases between them. CDR3 DNA sequence: TGTGCCAGCAGCCTCGAGTCTCGTAATGAAAAACTGTTTTTT. Its translation is CASSLESRNEKLFF.

This chain links TRBV29-1 with TRBJ1-2; 10 bases align to TRBD1. CDR3 length: 15 residues. After removal of 0 bases from V and 4 bases from J, the junction contained 5 bases not matched to a gene. Germline V CDR1 and CDR2: SQVTM, ANQGSEA. For the CDR3, the DNA is TGCAGCGTTGAAGATCAGGACAGGGGGATCTATGGCTACACCTTC. This encodes CSVEDQDRGIYGYTF. Filled out from reference TRBV29-1 and TRBJ1-2, the complete variable domain reads SAVISQKPSRDICQRGTSLTIQCQVDSQVTMMFWYRQQPGQSLTLIATANQGSEATYESGFVIDKFPISRPNLTFSTLTVSNMSPEDSSIYLCSVEDQDRGIYGYTFGSGTRLTVV.

This chain uses TRBV6-5 with TRBJ1-4, with 10 bases matching TRBD1. The trim removed 0 bases at V and 5 bases at J, leaving 0 bases unmatched. The CDR3 runs to 15 residues. From germline, CDR1 is MNHEY and CDR2 SVGAGI. Here the CDR3 DNA reads TGTGCCAGCAGTTACTCGACAGGGGGCAATGAAAAACTGTTTTTT. Its protein product is CASSYSTGGNEKLFF.

The CDR3 nucleotides are TGTGCCAGCAGCATCGACAGGGGATACGGCTACACCTTC. Protein: CASSIDRGYGYTF. The chain couples TRBV5-5 to TRBJ1-2; TRBD1 aligns across 8 bases. With 4 bases clipped from V and 8 bases from J, the junction kept 7 bases outside the gene matches. This CDR3 is built from 13 residues. CDR1 and CDR2 (germline): SGHKS, YYEKEE (reference sequence).

CDR3 region: CASSLGLGSQYF. CDR3 nucleotide sequence: TGTGCCAGCAGCTTAGGCCTCGGGTCCCAGTACTTC. This chain joins TRBV13 and TRBJ2-5, with no clear D. Germline V gene sequence: CDR1 PRHDT, CDR2 FYEKMQ (reference sequence). This CDR3 is 12 amino acids long. Trimming took 0 bases from V and 9 from J, leaving 8 bases between them.

The chain recombines TRBV7-8 with TRBJ1-4, with 8 bases matching TRBD1. V shed 4 bases and J 7 bases; nucleotides not matched to a gene: 8. The CDR3 length is 15 residues. Germline V gene sequence: CDR1 SGHVS, CDR2 FQNEAQ. The CDR3 DNA reads TGTGCCAGCAGCTCGCCAGGGGGCGCGGGTGAAAAACTGTTTTTT. Its translation is CASSSPGGAGEKLFF.

This chain uses TRBV5-1 with TRBJ1-2; D may be TRBD1 (6 bases). Germline V CDR1 and CDR2: SGHRS, YFSETQ. The CDR3 spans 15 residues. Trimming removed 0 bases at V and 1 base at J, with 10 bases between. The CDR3 sequence is CASSLGQGSNYGYTF. CDR3 sequence (DNA): TGCGCCAGCAGCTTGGGGCAGGGGAGTAACTATGGCTACACCTTC.

The genes are TRBV29-1 and TRBJ2-5; 9 bases align to TRBD1. This CDR3 contains 12 residues. V lost 7 bases and J lost 5; bases outside the gene matches: 5. Germline-derived CDR1 and CDR2 are SQVTM and ANQGSEA. The DNA for the CDR3 is TGCAGCGCCGGACAGGGGACGGAGACCCAGTACTTC. Residues: CSAGQGTETQYF.

The genes are TRBV4-2 and TRBJ2-7, with 9 positions matching TRBD1. This CDR3 region has 15 residues. Germline-derived CDR1 and CDR2 are LGHNA and YNFKEQ. J gave up 5 bases and V 0 bases, and 5 bases lay outside the gene matches. The chain's CDR3 is CASSQEGTGSHEQYF. CDR3 sequence (DNA): TGTGCCAGCAGCCAAGAAGGGACAGGGAGCCACGAGCAGTACTTC.

The chain combines TRBV5-1 with TRBJ1-2; D might be TRBD1 (5 bases). V lost 0 bases to trimming and J lost 12 bases, with 18 bases between them. Germline V gene lookup returns CDR1 SGHRS and CDR2 YFSETQ. The CDR3 contains 14 residues. The CDR3 sequence: CASSLDPPGGAHTF. The CDR3 region has the DNA TGCGCCAGCAGCTTGGATCCCCCTGGCGGGGCACACACCTTC.

This sequence joins TRBV12-3 or TRBV12-4 and TRBJ1-4; possibly TRBD1 for D (6 bases). The CDR3 runs 13 residues. The ends were cut back, 3 bases at V and 7 bases at J, with 9 bases in the middle. The CDR3 DNA reads TGTGCCAGCAGTTTTCGGGGGGCTGAAAAACTGTTTTTT. This encodes CASSFRGAEKLFF.

The chain links TRBV5-1 to TRBJ1-2; possibly TRBD1 for D (6 bases). The germline V gene has CDR1 SGHRS and CDR2 YFSETQ. V lost 0 bases and J lost 7, with 13 bases in between. This CDR3 contains 14 residues. CDR3 region: CASSLAQGGFGYTF. Here the CDR3 DNA reads TGCGCCAGCAGCTTGGCACAGGGCGGATTTGGCTACACCTTC.

This clone was found once. The chain joins TRBV11-3 to TRBJ2-4, with 11 bases aligning to TRBD2. This CDR3 region has 18 residues. CDR1 and CDR2 from the germline V gene are SGHNT and YENEEA. V lost 5 bases, J lost 0 bases, and 9 bases stayed unmatched. In DNA form, the CDR3 reads TGTGCCAGCAGCCCCCGCCGTGGACTAGCGGGAGCCAAAAACATTCAGTACTTC. Protein product: CASSPRRGLAGAKNIQYF.